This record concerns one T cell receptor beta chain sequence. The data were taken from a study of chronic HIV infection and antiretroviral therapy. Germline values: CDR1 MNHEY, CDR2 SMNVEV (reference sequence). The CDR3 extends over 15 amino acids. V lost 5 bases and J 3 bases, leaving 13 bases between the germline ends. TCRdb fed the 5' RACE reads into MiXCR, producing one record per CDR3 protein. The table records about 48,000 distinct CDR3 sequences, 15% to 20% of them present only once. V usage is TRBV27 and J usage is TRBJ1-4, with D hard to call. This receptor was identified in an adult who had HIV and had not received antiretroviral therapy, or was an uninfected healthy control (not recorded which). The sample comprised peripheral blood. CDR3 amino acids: CASSPLGLANEKLFF. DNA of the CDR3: TGTGCCAGCAGTCCACTAGGGTTGGCTAATGAAAAACTGTTTTTT.